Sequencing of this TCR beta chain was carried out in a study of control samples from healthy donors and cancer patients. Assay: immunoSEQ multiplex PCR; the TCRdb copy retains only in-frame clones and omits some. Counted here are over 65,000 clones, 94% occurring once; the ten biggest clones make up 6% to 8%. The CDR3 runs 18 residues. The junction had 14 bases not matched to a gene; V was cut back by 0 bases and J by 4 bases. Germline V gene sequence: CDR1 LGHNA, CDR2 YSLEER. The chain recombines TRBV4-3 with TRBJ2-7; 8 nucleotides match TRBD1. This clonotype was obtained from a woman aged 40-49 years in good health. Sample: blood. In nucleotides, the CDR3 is TGCGCCAGCAGCCAAGATCGCACAGGGGGAGGTGATTGGTACGAGCAGTACTTC. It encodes CASSQDRTGGGDWYEQYF.